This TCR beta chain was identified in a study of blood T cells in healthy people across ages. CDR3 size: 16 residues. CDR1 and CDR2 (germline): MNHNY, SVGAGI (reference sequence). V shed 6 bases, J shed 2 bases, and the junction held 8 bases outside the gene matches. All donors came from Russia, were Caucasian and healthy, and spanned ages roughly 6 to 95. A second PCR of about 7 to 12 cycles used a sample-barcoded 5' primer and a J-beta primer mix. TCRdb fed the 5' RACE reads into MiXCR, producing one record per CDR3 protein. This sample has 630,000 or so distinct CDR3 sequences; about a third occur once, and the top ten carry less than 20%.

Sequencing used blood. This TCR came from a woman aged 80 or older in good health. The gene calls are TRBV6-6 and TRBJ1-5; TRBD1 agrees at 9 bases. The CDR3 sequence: CASSPRTGDGNQPQHF. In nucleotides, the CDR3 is TGTGCCAGCAGCCCGAGGACAGGGGACGGCAATCAGCCCCAGCATTTT.